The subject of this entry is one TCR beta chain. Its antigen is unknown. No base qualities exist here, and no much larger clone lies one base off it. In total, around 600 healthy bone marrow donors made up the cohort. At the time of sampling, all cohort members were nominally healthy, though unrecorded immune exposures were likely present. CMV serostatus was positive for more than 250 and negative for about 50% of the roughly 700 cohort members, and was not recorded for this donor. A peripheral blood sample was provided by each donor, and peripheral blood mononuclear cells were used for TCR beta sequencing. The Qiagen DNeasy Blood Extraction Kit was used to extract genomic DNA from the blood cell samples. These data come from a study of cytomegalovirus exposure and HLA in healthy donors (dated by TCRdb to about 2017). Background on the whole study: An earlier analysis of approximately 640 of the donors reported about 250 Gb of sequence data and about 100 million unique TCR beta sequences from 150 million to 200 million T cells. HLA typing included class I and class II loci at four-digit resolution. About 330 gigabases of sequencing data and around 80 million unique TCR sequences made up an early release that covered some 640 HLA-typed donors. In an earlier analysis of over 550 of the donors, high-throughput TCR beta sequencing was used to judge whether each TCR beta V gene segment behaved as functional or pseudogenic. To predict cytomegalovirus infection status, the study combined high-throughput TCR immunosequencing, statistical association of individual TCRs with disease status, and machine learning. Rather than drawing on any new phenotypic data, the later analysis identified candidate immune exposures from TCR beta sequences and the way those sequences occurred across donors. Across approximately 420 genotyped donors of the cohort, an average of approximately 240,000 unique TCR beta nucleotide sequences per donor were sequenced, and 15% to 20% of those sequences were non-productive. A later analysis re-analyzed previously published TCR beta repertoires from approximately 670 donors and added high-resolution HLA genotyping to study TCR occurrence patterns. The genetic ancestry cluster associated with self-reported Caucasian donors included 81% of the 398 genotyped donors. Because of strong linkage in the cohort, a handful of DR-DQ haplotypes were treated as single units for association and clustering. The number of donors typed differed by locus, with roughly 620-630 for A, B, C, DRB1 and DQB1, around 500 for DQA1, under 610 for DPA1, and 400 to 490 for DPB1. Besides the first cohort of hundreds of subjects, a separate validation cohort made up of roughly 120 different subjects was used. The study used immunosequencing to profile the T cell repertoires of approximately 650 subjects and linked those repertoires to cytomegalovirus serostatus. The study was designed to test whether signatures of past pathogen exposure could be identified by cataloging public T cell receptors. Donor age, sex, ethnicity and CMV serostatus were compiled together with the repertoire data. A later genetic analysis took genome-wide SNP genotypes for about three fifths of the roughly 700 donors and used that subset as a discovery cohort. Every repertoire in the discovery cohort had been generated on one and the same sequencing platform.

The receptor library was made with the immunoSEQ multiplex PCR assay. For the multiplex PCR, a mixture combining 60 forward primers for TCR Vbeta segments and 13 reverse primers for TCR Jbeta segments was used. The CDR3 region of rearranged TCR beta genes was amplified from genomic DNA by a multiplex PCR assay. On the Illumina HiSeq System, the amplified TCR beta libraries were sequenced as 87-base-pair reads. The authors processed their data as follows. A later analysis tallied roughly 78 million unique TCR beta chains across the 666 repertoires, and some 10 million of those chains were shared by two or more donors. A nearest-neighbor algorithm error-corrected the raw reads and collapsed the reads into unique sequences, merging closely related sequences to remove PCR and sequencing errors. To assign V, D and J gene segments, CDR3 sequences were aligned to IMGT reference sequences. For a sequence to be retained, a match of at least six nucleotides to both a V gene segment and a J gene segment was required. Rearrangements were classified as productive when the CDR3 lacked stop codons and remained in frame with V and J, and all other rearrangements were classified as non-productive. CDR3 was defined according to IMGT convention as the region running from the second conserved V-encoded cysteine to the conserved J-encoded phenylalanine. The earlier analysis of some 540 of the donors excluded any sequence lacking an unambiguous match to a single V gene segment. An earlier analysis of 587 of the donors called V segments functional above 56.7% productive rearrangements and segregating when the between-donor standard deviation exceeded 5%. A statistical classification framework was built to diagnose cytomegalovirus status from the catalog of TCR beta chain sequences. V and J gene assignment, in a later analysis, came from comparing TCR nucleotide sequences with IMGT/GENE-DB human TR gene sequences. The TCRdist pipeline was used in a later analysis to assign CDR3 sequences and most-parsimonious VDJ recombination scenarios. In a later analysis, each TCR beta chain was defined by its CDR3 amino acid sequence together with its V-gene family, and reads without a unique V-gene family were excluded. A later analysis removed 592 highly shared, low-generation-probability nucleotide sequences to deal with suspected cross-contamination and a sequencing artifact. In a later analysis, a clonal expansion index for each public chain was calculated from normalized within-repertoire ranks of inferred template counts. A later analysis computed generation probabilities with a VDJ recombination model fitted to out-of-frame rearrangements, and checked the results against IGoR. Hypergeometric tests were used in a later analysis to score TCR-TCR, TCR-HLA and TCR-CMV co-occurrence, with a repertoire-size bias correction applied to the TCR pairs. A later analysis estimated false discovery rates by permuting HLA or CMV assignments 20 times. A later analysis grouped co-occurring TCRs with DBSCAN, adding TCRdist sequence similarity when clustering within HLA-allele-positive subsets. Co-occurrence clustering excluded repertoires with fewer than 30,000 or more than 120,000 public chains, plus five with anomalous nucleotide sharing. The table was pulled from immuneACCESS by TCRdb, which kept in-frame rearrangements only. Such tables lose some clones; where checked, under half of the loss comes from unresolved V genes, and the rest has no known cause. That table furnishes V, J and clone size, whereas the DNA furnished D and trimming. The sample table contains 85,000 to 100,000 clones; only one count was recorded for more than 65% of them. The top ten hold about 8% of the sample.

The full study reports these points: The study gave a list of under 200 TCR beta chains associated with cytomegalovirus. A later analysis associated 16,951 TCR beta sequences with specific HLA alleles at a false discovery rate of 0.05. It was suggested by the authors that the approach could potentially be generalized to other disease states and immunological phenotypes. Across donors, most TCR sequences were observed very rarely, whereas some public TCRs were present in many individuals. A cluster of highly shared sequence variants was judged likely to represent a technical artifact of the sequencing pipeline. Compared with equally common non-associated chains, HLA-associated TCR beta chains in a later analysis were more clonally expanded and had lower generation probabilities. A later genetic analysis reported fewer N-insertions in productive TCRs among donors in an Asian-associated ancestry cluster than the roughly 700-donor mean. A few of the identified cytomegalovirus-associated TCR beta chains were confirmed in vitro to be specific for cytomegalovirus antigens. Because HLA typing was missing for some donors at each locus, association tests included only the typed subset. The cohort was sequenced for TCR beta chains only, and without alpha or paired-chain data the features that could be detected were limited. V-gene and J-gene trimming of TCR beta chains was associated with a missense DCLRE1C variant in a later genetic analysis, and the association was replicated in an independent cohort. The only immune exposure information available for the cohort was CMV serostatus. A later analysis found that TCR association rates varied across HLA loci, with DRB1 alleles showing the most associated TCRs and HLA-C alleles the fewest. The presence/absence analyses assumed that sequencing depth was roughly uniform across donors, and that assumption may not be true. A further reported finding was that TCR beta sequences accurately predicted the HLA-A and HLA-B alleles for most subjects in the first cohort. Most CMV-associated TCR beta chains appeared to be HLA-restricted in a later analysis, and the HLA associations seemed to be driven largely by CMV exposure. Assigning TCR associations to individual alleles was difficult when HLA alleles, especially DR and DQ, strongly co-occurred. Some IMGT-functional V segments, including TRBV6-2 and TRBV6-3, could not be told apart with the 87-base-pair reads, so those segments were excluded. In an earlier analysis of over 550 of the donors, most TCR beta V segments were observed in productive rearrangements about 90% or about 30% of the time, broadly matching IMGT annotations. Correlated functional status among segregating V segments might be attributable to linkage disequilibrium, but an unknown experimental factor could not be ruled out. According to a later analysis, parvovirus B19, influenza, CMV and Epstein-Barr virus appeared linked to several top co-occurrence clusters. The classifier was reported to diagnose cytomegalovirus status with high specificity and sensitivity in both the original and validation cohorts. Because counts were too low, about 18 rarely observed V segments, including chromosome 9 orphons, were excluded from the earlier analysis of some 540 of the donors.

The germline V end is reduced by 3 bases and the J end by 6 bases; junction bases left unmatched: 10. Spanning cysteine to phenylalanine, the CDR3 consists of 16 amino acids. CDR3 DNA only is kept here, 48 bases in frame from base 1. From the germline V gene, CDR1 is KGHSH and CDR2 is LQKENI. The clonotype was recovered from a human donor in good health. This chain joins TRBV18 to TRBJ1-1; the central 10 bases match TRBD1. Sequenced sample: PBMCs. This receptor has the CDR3 CASSPLRDRGNAEAFF. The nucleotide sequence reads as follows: TGTGCCAGCTCACCGCTCCGGGACAGGGGAAATGCTGAAGCTTTCTTT.